This T cell receptor beta chain was identified during a study of blood T cell repertoires in COVID-19. Background on the study: Acute and convalescent COVID-19 samples came from the United States, Italy and Spain.

The study recruited people aged roughly 18 to 100 years across more than 20 US areas. Either two negative PCRs, clearance, or symptom resolution qualified Cohort 3 donors as recovered. The CDR3 sequence is 14 residues long. The germline CDR1 and CDR2 sequences are LNHDA and SQIVND (reference sequence). The V end was cut by 0 bases, the J end by 4 bases, with 7 bases between. This table comes from immunoSEQ multiplex PCR, and its TCRdb copy is limited to in-frame clones, with some not included. The table lists a few hundred thousand clones, 86% of them singletons, with over 9.5% in the top ten. The TCR originated in a woman aged 18-30 years who had recovered from COVID-19. Sequencing used PBMCs or T cells enriched from blood (not recorded which). The rearrangement joins TRBV19 to TRBJ1-3; no clear D. The CDR3 bases are TGTGCCAGTAGTATAGAAGGAGCCGGAAACACCATATATTTT. This gives the protein CASSIEGAGNTIYF.